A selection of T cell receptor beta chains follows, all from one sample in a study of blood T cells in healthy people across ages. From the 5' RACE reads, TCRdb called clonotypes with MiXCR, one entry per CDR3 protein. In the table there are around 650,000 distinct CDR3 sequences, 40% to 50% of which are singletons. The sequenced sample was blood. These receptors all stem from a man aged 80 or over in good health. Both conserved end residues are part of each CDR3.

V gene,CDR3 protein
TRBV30,CASHKTVQETQYF
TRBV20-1,CSARTSGRLKTQYF
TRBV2,CASSPLYEETQYF
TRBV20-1,CSARGDTYNEQFF
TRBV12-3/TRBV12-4,CASSLMTSGNYNEQFF
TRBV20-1,CSARDIGLAGGRKETQYF
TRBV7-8,CASSLVPANVYEQYF
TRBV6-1,CASSPGQGALGTDTQYF
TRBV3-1,CASSHRTGRETQYF
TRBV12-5,CASASPTSGSGLDNEQYF
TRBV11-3,CASSPKASSYNEQFF
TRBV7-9,CASSLGDLSGNTIYF
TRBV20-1,CSAIGRGDNEQFF
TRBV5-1,CASRNLQSSYNEQFF
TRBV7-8,CASSQPGQPYGYTF
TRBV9,CASSVETRYNEQYF
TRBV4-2,CASSQDGTSGRKKNTQYF
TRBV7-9,CACRQGEGTEAFF
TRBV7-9,CASSPTYSTQDTQYF
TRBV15,CATSRDLGLAVYEQYF
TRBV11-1,CASSAVLTLDTQYF
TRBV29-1,CSVQSGLGANVLTF
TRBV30,CAWTALGGGTDTQYF